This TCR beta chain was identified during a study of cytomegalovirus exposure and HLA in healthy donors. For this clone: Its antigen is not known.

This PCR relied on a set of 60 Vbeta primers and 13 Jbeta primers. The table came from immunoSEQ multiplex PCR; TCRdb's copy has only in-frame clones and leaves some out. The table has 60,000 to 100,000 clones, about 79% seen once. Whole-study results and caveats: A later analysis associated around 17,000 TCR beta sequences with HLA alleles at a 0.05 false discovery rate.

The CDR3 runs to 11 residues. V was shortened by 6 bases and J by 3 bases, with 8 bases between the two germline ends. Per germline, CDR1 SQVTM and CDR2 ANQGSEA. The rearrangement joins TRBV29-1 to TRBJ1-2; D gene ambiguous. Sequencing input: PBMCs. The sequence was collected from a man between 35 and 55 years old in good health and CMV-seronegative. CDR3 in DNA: TGCAGCGTGTGGGAGGACTATGGCTACACCTTC. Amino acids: CSVWEDYGYTF.